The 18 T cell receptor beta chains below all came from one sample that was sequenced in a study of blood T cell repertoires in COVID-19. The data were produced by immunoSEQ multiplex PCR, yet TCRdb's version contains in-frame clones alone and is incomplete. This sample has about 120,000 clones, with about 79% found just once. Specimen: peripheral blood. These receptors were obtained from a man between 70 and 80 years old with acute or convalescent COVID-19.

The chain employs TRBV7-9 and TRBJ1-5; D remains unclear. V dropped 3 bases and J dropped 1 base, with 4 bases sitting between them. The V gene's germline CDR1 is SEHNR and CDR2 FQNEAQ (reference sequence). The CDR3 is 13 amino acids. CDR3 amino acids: CASSFMSNQPQHF. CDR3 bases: TGTGCCAGCAGCTTCATGAGCAATCAGCCCCAGCATTTT.

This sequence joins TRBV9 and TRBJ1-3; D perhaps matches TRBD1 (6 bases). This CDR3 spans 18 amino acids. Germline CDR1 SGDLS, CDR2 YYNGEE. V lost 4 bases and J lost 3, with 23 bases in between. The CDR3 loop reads CASSKREVETGYGNTIYF. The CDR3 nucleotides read TGTGCCAGCAGCAAACGAGAGGTGGAGACAGGTTATGGAAACACCATATATTTT.

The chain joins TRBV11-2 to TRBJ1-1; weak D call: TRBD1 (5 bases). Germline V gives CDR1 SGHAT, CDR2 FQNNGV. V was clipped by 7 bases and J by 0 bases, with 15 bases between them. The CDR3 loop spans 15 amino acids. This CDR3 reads CASTESGWVNTEAFF. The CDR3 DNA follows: TGTGCCAGCACCGAATCAGGGTGGGTGAACACTGAAGCTTTCTTT.

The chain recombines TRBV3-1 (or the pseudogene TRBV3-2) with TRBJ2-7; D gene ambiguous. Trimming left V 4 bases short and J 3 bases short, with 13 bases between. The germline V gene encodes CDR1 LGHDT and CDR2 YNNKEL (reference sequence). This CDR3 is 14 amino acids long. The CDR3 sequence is CASSRNNLNYEQYF. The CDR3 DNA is TGTGCCAGCAGCCGAAACAATCTGAACTACGAGCAGTACTTC.

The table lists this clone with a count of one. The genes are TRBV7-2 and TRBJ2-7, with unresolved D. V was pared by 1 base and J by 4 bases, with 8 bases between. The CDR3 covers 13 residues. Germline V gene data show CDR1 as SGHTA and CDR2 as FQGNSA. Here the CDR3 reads CASSLVRKYEQYF. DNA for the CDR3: TGTGCCAGCAGCTTAGTCAGGAAGTACGAGCAGTACTTC.

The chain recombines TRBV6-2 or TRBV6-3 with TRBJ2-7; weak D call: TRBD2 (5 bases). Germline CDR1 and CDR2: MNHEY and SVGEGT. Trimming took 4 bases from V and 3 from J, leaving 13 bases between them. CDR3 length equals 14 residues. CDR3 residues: CASSSAGLYYEQYF. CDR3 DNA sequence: TGTGCCAGCAGTTCCGCGGGCCTGTACTACGAGCAGTACTTC.

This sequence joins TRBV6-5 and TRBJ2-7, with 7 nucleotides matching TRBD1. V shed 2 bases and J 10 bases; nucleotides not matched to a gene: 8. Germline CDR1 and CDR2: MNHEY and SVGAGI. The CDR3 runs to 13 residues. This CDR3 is CASSYTGDGVQYF. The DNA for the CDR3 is TGTGCCAGCAGTTACACAGGGGATGGGGTACAGTACTTC.

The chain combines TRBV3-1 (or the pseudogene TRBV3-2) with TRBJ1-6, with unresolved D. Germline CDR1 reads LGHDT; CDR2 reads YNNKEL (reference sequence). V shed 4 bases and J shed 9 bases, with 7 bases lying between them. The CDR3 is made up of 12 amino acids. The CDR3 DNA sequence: TGTGCCAGCAGCCTACAAGTTTCACCCCTCCACTTT. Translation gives CASSLQVSPLHF.

CDR3 coding DNA: TGTGCCAGCTCACCAGAGGGACAGGCAGGCTATGGCTACACCTTC. Translation: CASSPEGQAGYGYTF. V is TRBV18 and J is TRBJ1-2, with TRBD1 identical over 8 bases. The junction had 6 bases not matched to a gene; V was cut back by 2 bases and J by 4 bases. The CDR3 spans 15 residues. Germline V gene lookup returns CDR1 KGHSH and CDR2 LQKENI.

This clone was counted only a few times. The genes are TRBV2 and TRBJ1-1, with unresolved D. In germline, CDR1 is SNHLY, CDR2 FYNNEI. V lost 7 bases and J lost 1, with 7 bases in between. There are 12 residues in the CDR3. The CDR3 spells CASNQRNTEAFF. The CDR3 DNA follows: TGTGCCAGCAATCAGCGGAACACTGAAGCTTTCTTT.

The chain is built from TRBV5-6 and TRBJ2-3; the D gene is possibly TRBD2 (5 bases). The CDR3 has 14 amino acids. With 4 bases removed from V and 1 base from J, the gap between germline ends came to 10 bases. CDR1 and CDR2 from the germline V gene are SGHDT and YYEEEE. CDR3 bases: TGTGCCAGCAGCCTGAAGGGAGGCACAGATACGCAGTATTTT. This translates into CASSLKGGTDTQYF.

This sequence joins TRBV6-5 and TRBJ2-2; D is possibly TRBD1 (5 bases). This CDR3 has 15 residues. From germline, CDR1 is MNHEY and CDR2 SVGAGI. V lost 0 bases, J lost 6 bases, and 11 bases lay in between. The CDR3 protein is CASSYSLGASGELFF. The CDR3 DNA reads TGTGCCAGCAGTTACTCTTTAGGGGCCTCCGGGGAGCTGTTTTTT.

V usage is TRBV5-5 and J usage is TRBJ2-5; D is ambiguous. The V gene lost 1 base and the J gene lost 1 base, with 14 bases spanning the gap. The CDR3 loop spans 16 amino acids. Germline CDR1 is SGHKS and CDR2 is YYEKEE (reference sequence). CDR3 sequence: CASSLSLQASQETQYF. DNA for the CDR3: TGTGCCAGCAGCTTGAGTCTCCAGGCCAGCCAAGAGACCCAGTACTTC.

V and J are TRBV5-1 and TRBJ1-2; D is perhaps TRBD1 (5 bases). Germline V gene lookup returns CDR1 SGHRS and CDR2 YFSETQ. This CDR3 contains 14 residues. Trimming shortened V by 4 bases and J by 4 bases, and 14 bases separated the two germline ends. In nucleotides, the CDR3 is TGCGCCAGCAGCGCCCTAACCGGGGGCTATGGCTACACCTTC. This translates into CASSALTGGYGYTF.

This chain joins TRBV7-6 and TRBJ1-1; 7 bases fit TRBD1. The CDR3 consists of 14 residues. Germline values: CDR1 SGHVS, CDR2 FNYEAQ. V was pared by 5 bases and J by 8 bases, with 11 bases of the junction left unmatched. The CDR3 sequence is CASSEGQAKSEAFF. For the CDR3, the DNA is TGTGCCAGCAGCGAAGGACAGGCTAAATCCGAAGCTTTCTTT.

CDR3: CASEEEQYF. CDR3 nucleotide sequence: TGTGCCAGCGAGGAGGAGCAGTACTTC. The genes are TRBV7-4 and TRBJ2-7, with no clear D. V dropped 8 bases and J dropped 7 bases, with 6 bases sitting between them. Germline V gene sequence: CDR1 SGHVT, CDR2 SQSDAQ. There are 9 residues in the CDR3.

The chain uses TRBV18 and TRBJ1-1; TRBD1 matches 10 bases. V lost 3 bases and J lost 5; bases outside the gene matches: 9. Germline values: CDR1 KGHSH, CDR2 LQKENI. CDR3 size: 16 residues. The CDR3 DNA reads TGTGCCAGCTCACCTCGACAGGGGGCGTTCTCTACTGAAGCTTTCTTT. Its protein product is CASSPRQGAFSTEAFF.

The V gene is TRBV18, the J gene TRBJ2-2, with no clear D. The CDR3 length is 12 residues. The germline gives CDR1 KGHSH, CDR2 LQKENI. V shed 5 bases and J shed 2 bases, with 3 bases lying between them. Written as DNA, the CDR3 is TGTGCCAGCTCAAGCAACACCGGGGAGCTGTTTTTT. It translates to CASSSNTGELFF. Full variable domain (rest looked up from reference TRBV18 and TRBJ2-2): NAGVMQNPRHLVRRRGQEARLRCSPMKGHSHVYWYRQLPEEGLKFMVYLQKENIIDESGMPKERFSAEFPKEGPSILRIQQVVRGDSAAYFCASSSNTGELFFGEGSRLTVL.